This T cell receptor (beta chain) was sequenced in a study of blood T cell repertoires in COVID-19. Study background: The United States, Italy and Spain supplied acute and convalescent COVID-19 samples. PBMCs, B-cell-depleted T cells, or T cells provided the cDNA or gDNA that made up the material.

The CDR3 totals 13 residues. V shed 6 bases and J shed 1 base, with 10 bases lying between them. Germline CDR1 SGHRS, CDR2 YFSETQ. In the authors' workflow: By means of reference gene primer amplification, nucleated cell counts were estimated. Generated by immunoSEQ multiplex PCR, the TCRdb table keeps only in-frame clones and is missing some. Clonal size and the V and J genes are those of that table, whereas D and trimming came from the DNA. The sample lists tens of thousands of clones, approximately 79% occurring once. This clone was seen once. This TCR was recovered from a human donor in a cohort sampled during active COVID-19. The chain has TRBV5-1 and TRBJ2-5; D might be TRBD1 (5 bases). The sequenced sample was peripheral blood. As DNA, the CDR3 is TGCGCCAGCACCAGACAGCCCCAAGAGACCCAGTACTTC. Its protein is CASTRQPQETQYF.